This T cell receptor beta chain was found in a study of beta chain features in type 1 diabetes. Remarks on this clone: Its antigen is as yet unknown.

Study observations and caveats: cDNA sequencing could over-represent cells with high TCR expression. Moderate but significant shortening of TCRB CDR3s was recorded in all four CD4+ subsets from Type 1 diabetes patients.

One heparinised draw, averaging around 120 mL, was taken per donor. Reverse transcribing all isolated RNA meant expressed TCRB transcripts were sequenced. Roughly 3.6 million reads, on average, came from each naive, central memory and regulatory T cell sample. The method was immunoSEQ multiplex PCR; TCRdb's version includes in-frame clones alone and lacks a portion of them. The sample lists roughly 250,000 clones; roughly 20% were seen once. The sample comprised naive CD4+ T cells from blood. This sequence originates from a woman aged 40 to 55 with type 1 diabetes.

The CDR3 DNA follows: TGCAGTGCTCCCAGGTTCTACGAGCAGTACTTC. It yields the protein CSAPRFYEQYF. This chain connects TRBV20-1 to TRBJ2-7, with unresolved D. Per germline, CDR1 DFQATT and CDR2 SNEGSKA (reference sequence). The CDR3 contains 11 residues. With 5 bases removed from V and 3 bases from J, the gap between germline ends came to 8 bases.